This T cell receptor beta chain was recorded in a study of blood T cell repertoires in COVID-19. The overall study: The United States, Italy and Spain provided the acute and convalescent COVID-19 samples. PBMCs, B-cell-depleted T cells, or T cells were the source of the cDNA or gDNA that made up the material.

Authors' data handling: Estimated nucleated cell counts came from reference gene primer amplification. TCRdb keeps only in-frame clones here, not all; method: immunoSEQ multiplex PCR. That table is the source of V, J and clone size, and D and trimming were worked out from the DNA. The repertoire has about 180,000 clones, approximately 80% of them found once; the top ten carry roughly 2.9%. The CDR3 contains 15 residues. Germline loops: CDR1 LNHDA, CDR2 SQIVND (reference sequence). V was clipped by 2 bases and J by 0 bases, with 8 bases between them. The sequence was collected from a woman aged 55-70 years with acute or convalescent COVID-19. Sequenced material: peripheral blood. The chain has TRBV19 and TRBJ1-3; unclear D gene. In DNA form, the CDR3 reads TGTGCCAGTAGTATAATGGCAGTCTCTGGAAACACCATATATTTT. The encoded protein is CASSIMAVSGNTIYF. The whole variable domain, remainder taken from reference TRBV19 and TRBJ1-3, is DGGITQSPKYLFRKEGQNVTLSCEQNLNHDAMYWYRQDPGQGLRLIYYSQIVNDFQKGDIAEGYSVSREKKESFPLTVTSAQKNPTAFYLCASSIMAVSGNTIYFGEGSWLTVV.